These T cell receptor beta chains were read from a single sample in a study of T cells expressing NK-cell markers. From the 5' RACE reads, TCRdb lists one entry per CDR3 protein and no DNA. Here the sample table reports about 460,000 distinct CDR3 sequences. The specimen sequenced was blood T cells: a sorted CD56 or NKG2C T cell subset, CD4+ or CD8+ T cells, or bulk PBMC T cells (not recorded which). These receptors all stem from a woman in her forties or fifties in good health. Each CDR3 is given with its conserved first and last residue.

cdr3_aa | j_call | v_call
CATSAGHSSQETQYF | TRBJ2-5 | TRBV24-1
CASSLFPSGIQNEQFF | TRBJ2-1 | TRBV7-2
CASSYSRAWAAGNNYGYTF | TRBJ1-2 | TRBV6-5
CASSLGPLPTEAFF | TRBJ1-1 | TRBV12-3/TRBV12-4
CASSFRTRETEAFF | TRBJ1-1 | TRBV5-1
CASRAPGQGSTEAFF | TRBJ1-1 | TRBV4-1
CASSLGRGASTDTQYF | TRBJ2-3 | TRBV12-3/TRBV12-4
CAISERGGTGELFF | TRBJ2-2 | TRBV10-3
CASSQAGLAGTEQFF | TRBJ2-1 | TRBV4-1
CAIRLAGGYNEQFF | TRBJ2-1 | TRBV10-3
CSASGQFWGSNTEAFF | TRBJ1-1 | TRBV29-1
CASSSAPMSEQFF | TRBJ2-1 | TRBV12-3/TRBV12-4
CSHRVGDIQYF | TRBJ2-4 | TRBV29-1
CASSPRRQGVASGANVLTF | TRBJ2-6 | TRBV12-3/TRBV12-4
CASSNDRGIYNEQFF | TRBJ2-1 | TRBV5-1
CSASHSGTNNSPLHF | TRBJ1-6 | TRBV20-1
CASSRQVWEKLFF | TRBJ1-4 | TRBV6-5
CASSQSGATGELFF | TRBJ2-2 | TRBV3-1
CASSLAGTSGSSYTGELFF | TRBJ2-2 | TRBV5-1